These 17 T cell receptor beta chains share one sample of origin, sequenced in a study of blood T cell repertoires in COVID-19. Produced via immunoSEQ multiplex PCR; TCRdb's table is partial and in-frame only. The sample has about 200,000 clones; around 78% are singletons. Material for sequencing was peripheral blood. The receptors here all came from a woman aged 80 or over with active or convalescent COVID-19.

The CDR3 region has the DNA TGTGCCACACAGGAGGGACGGAATCAGCCCCAGCATTTT. This codes for CATQEGRNQPQHF. The chain has TRBV18 and TRBJ1-5; perhaps TRBD1 as D (5 bases). The CDR3 spans 13 residues. The germline V gene has CDR1 KGHSH and CDR2 LQKENI. Between the trimmed V and J ends, which lost 10 bases and 4 bases, there was a span of 14 bases.

The sample holds one count of this clone. This chain uses TRBV19 with TRBJ1-5; 7 bases match TRBD1. The CDR3 totals 16 residues. Germline V gene lookup returns CDR1 LNHDA and CDR2 SQIVND (reference sequence). V lost 4 bases, J lost 0 bases, and 6 bases stayed unmatched. The CDR3 DNA reads as TGTGCCAGTAGTACGACCCAGGGGGTTAGCAATCAGCCCCAGCATTTT. Amino acids: CASSTTQGVSNQPQHF.

This chain connects TRBV28 to TRBJ1-5, with D uncertain. Germline CDR1 is MDHEN and CDR2 is SYDVKM. The CDR3 spans 15 residues. The V end lost 2 bases, the J end lost 3 bases, and 11 bases lay between the germline ends. CDR3 in amino acids: CASSLLRGANQPQHF. The CDR3 coding sequence is TGTGCCAGCAGTTTACTGCGGGGTGCCAATCAGCCCCAGCATTTT.

This chain joins TRBV11-2 and TRBJ1-1; D unclear. V was cut by 1 base and J by 3 bases, with 9 bases left in between. The germline V gene encodes CDR1 SGHAT and CDR2 FQNNGV. The CDR3 length is 14 residues. The CDR3 DNA follows: TGTGCCAGCAGCTTAGTAGCGGGGTACACTGAAGCTTTCTTT. As protein: CASSLVAGYTEAFF.

The chain is built from TRBV5-1 and TRBJ2-1, with D maybe TRBD2 (5 bases). The germline CDR1 and CDR2 sequences are SGHRS and YFSETQ. Trimming removed 4 bases from V and 5 bases from J, with 10 bases in between. CDR3 length: 13 residues. This CDR3 reads CASSDLRDNEQFF. CDR3 nucleotides: TGCGCCAGCAGCGATTTGAGGGACAATGAGCAGTTCTTC.

The chain uses TRBV19 and TRBJ2-2, with 7 bases aligning to TRBD1. V lost 4 bases to trimming and J lost 1 base; unmatched junction nucleotides: 12. Germline V lookup: CDR1 LNHDA, CDR2 SQIVND (reference sequence). The CDR3 spans 18 residues. The CDR3 sequence: CASSTPLGQRRNTGELFF. In DNA form, the CDR3 reads TGTGCCAGTAGTACTCCCCTGGGACAGAGACGGAACACCGGGGAGCTGTTTTTT.

The gene calls are TRBV27 and TRBJ2-2; 15 bases agree with TRBD2. J gave up 5 bases and V 6 bases, and 10 bases lay outside the gene matches. The CDR3 totals 18 residues. Per the germline V gene, CDR1 is MNHEY and CDR2 is SMNVEV (reference sequence). The CDR3 sequence is CASSRGLAGGPFTGELFF. DNA of the CDR3: TGTGCCAGCAGCCGGGGACTAGCGGGGGGACCCTTTACCGGGGAGCTGTTTTTT.

The genes are TRBV10-2 and TRBJ1-1, with D tentatively TRBD1 (6 bases). This CDR3 has 15 residues. V gave up 6 bases and J gave up 4 bases, with 18 bases separating them. Germline CDR1 reads WSHSY; CDR2 reads SAAADI. The CDR3: CASRPTGSGGTEAFF. The CDR3 DNA reads TGCGCCAGCAGGCCTACAGGGTCGGGTGGCACTGAAGCTTTCTTT.

The chain combines TRBV28 with TRBJ2-2; D gene unclear. Trimming shortened V by 7 bases and J by 1 base, and 4 bases separated the two germline ends. This CDR3 spans 12 amino acids. Germline lookup yields CDR1 MDHEN and CDR2 SYDVKM. CDR3 bases: TGTGCCAGCACAGGGAACACCGGGGAGCTGTTTTTT. Residues: CASTGNTGELFF.

CDR3 bases: TGTGCCAGCAGCCAAACCCAGGGTGCACAATATTCACCCCTCCACTTT. This encodes CASSQTQGAQYSPLHF. V and J are TRBV4-2 and TRBJ1-6; TRBD1 is a possible D gene (5 bases). Trimming shortened V by 2 bases and J by 8 bases, and 16 bases separated the two germline ends. CDR1 and CDR2 (germline): LGHNA, YNFKEQ. This CDR3 spans 16 amino acids.

This clone came up once. This chain uses TRBV5-4 with TRBJ2-1, with 10 bases matching TRBD2. Germline V CDR1 and CDR2: SGHNT, YYREEE (reference sequence). This CDR3 has 16 residues. The ends lost 3 bases at V and 4 bases at J; junction bases unmatched: 7. CDR3 sequence: CASSSKAGGEYNEQFF. DNA for the CDR3: TGTGCCAGCAGCTCTAAAGCGGGGGGGGAGTACAATGAGCAGTTCTTC.

The rearrangement uses TRBV27 and TRBJ2-7, with 9 bases fitting TRBD2. Germline CDR1 is MNHEY and CDR2 is SMNVEV (reference sequence). With V trimmed by 3 bases and J by 3 bases, 3 bases remained unmatched. The CDR3 sequence is 14 residues long. CDR3 nucleotide sequence: TGTGCCAGCAGTTTTGCGGGGGGGTACTACGAGCAGTACTTC. This translates into CASSFAGGYYEQYF.

This rearrangement joins TRBV11-2 to TRBJ1-5, with 9 bases aligning to TRBD1. Germline CDR1 SGHAT, CDR2 FQNNGV. V trimming: 5 bases; J trimming: 4 bases; junction bases outside the gene matches: 3. The CDR3 totals 14 residues. The CDR3 sequence: CASSAGTGNQPQHF. The CDR3 nucleotides are TGTGCCAGCAGCGCCGGGACAGGGAATCAGCCCCAGCATTTT.

V gene TRBV18 combines with J gene TRBJ2-7, with a possible D match to TRBD1 (6 bases). CDR3 length: 14 amino acids. Germline-derived CDR1 and CDR2 are KGHSH and LQKENI. Between the trimmed V and J ends, which lost 1 base and 3 bases, there was a span of 10 bases. CDR3 bases: TGTGCCAGCTCACCACGCGGACAGAACTACGAGCAGTACTTC. Protein product: CASSPRGQNYEQYF.

V usage is TRBV28 and J usage is TRBJ2-5; D remains unclear. The germline V gene encodes CDR1 MDHEN and CDR2 SYDVKM. V was shortened by 5 bases and J by 2 bases, with 3 bases between the two germline ends. This CDR3 has 11 amino acids. The CDR3, as DNA: TGTGCCAGCAGTCCGCAAGAGACCCAGTACTTC. This gives the protein CASSPQETQYF.

The rearrangement uses TRBV19 and TRBJ2-1; 8 nucleotides line up with TRBD2. This CDR3 region has 16 residues. J gave up 8 bases and V 2 bases, and 11 bases lay outside the gene matches. Germline CDR1 LNHDA, CDR2 SQIVND (reference sequence). Here the CDR3 reads CASSIRSGTRGYEQFF. In nucleotides, the CDR3 is TGTGCCAGTAGTATACGATCCGGGACTAGGGGGTATGAGCAGTTCTTC.

This clone was counted a few times. This sequence joins TRBV4-2 and TRBJ1-3, with 11 bases aligning to TRBD1. CDR1 is LGHNA and CDR2 is YNFKEQ in the germline V gene. V was clipped by 2 bases and J by 8 bases; unmatched bases: 5. The CDR3 is made up of 15 amino acids. The CDR3 region has the DNA TGTGCCAGCAGCCAACGCGAGGGACAGGGGGACACCATATATTTT. It translates to CASSQREGQGDTIYF.